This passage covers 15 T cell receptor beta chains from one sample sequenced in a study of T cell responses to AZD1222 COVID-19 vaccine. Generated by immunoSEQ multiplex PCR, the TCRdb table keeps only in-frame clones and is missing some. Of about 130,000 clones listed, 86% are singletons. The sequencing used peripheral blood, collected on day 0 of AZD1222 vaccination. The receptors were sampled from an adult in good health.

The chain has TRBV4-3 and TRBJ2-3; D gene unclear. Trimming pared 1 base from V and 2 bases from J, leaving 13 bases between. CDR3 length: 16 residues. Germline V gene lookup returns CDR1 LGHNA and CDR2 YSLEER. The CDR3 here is CASSQGVPPTTDTQYF. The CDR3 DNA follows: TGCGCCAGCAGCCAAGGGGTCCCACCAACCACAGATACGCAGTATTTT.

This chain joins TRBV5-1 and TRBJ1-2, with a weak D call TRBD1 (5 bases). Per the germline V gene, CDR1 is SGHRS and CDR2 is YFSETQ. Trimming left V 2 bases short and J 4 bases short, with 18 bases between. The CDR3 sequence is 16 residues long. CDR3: CASSLGEQVLVYGYTF. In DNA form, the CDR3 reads TGCGCCAGCAGCTTAGGGGAACAGGTCCTCGTCTATGGCTACACCTTC.

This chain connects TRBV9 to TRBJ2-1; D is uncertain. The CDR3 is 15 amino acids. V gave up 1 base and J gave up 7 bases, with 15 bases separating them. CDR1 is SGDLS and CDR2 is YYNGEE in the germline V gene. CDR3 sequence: CASSVRAPLINEQFF. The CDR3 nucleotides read TGTGCCAGCAGCGTAAGGGCCCCCCTAATAAATGAGCAGTTCTTC.

The CDR3 reads CASSHSRSGSPLHF. CDR3 DNA: TGTGCCAGCAGCCACTCAAGGTCGGGATCACCCCTCCACTTT. The rearrangement links TRBV3-1 (or the pseudogene TRBV3-2) to TRBJ1-6, with unresolved D. The V gene's germline CDR1 is LGHDT and CDR2 YNNKEL (reference sequence). This CDR3 comprises 14 residues. V was shortened by 3 bases and J by 10 bases, with 13 bases between the two germline ends.

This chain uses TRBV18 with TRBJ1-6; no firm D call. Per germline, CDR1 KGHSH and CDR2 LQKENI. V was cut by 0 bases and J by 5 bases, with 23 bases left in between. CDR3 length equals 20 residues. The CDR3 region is CASSPPFYLSALPNNSPLHF. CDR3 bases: TGTGCCAGCTCACCACCGTTTTATCTTTCGGCGTTGCCCAATAATTCACCCCTCCACTTT.

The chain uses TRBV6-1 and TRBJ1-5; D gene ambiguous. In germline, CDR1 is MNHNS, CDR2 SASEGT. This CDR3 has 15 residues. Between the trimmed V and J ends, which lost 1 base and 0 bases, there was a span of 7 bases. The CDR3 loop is CASSEGHHSNQPQHF. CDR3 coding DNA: TGTGCCAGCAGTGAAGGGCACCATAGCAATCAGCCCCAGCATTTT.

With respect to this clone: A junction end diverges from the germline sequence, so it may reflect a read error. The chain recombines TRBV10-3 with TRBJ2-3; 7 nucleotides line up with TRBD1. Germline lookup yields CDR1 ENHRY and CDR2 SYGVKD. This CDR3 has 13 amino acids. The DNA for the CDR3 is TGCACAACTCAGGGGGACAACACAGATACGCAGTATTTT. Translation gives CTTQGDNTDTQYF.

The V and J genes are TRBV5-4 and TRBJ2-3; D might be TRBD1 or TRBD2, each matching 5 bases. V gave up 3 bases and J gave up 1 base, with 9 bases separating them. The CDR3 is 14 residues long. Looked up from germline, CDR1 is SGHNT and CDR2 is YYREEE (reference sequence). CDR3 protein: CASSWGTGTDTQYF. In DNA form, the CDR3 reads TGTGCCAGCAGCTGGGGGACCGGCACAGATACGCAGTATTTT.

The CDR3 here is CASSLSGQGAAEQYF. The CDR3, as DNA: TGCGCCAGCAGCTTGAGCGGACAGGGTGCGGCCGAGCAGTACTTC. This chain uses TRBV5-1 with TRBJ2-7; TRBD1 aligns across 8 bases. The germline gives CDR1 SGHRS, CDR2 YFSETQ. The trim removed 1 base at V and 6 bases at J, leaving 9 bases unmatched. The CDR3 runs to 15 residues.

This chain's CDR3 is CASSRIAVQSYEQYF. CDR3 bases: TGCGCCAGCAGCCGTATAGCGGTTCAGTCCTACGAGCAGTACTTC. V usage is TRBV4-1 and J usage is TRBJ2-7, with D possibly TRBD2 on 6 matching bases. This CDR3 region has 15 residues. Between the trimmed V and J ends, which lost 4 bases and 1 base, there was a span of 14 bases. CDR1 is MGHRA and CDR2 is YSYEKL in the germline V gene.

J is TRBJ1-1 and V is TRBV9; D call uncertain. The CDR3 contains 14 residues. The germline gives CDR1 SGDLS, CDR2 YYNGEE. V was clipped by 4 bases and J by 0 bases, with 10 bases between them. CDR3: CASSQSPMNTEAFF. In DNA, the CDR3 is TGTGCCAGCAGCCAAAGTCCAATGAACACTGAAGCTTTCTTT.

The CDR3 coding sequence is TGTGCCAGCAGGTCGACGAGCTCTGGAAACACCATATATTTT. Translated, it gives CASRSTSSGNTIYF. The V and J genes are TRBV7-9 and TRBJ1-3; no reliable D call. V lost 6 bases to trimming and J lost 0 bases, with 9 bases between them. CDR1 is SEHNR and CDR2 is FQNEAQ in the germline V gene (reference sequence). CDR3 length equals 14 residues.

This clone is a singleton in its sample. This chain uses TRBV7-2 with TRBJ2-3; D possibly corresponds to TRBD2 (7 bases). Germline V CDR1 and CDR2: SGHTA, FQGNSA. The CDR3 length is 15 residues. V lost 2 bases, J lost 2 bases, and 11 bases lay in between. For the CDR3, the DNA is TGTGCCAGCAGCTTAAGAGGGGGGGCCACAGATACGCAGTATTTT. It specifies CASSLRGGATDTQYF.

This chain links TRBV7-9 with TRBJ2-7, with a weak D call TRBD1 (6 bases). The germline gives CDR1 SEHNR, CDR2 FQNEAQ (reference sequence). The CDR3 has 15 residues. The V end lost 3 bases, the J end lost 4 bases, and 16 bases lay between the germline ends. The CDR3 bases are TGTGCCAGCAGCTTGGGGGCAGGGCTTCATTACGAGCAGTACTTC. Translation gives CASSLGAGLHYEQYF.

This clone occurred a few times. CDR3 loop: CASTGYTGNTIYF. The CDR3 DNA reads TGTGCCAGCACCGGGTACACTGGAAACACCATATATTTT. The chain carries TRBV28 and TRBJ1-3; D is ambiguous. Germline loops: CDR1 MDHEN, CDR2 SYDVKM. Deletions cut 7 bases from V and 2 bases from J, with 9 bases between. CDR3 length equals 13 residues.